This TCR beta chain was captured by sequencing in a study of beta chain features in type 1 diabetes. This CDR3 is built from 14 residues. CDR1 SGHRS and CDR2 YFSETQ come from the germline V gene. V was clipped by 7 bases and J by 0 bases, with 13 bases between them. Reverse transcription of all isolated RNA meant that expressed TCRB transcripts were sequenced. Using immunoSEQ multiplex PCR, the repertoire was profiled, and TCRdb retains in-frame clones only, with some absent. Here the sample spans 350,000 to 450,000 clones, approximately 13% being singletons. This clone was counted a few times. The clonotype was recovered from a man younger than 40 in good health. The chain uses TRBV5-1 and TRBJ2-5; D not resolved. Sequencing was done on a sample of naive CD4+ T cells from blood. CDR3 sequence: CASRAATYQETQYF. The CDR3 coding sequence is TGCGCCAGCCGGGCGGCGACGTACCAAGAGACCCAGTACTTC.